This T cell receptor (beta chain) was sequenced in a study of blood T cell repertoires in COVID-19. Overall study context: Whether acute or convalescent, the COVID-19 samples came from the United States, Italy and Spain. PBMCs, B-cell-depleted T cells, or T cells were the source of the cDNA or gDNA that made up the material.

Per the original data handling: Reference gene primer amplification gave estimated nucleated cell counts. The method was immunoSEQ multiplex PCR; TCRdb's version includes in-frame clones alone and lacks a portion of them. V, J and clone size are taken as reported in that table, and D and trimming were inferred from the DNA itself. Among 20,000 to 25,000 clones listed, 80% to 90% were seen once. In germline, CDR1 is SGHRS, CDR2 YFSETQ. The length of the CDR3 is 17 residues. Deletions cut 0 bases from V and 2 bases from J, with 17 bases between. V usage is TRBV5-1 and J usage is TRBJ2-5; TRBD1 might be the D (6 bases). Sequencing was done on a sample of peripheral blood. This clonotype was obtained from a woman older than 75 with active COVID-19. The CDR3 sequence: CASSLGGPGSPQETQYF. For the CDR3, the DNA is TGCGCCAGCAGCTTGGGGGGGCCCGGGTCCCCACAAGAGACCCAGTACTTC.